What follows describes a single T cell receptor (beta chain). Its cognate antigen is unknown. Unique molecular identifiers were incorporated during preparation of the TCRbeta library. One entry per CDR3 protein, called by TCRdb with MiXCR from the PCR reads. The table records some 840,000 distinct CDR3 sequences, 16% of them present only once. The data derive from a study of T-cell reconstitution after alpha-beta-depleted transplantation in children. Whole-study results and caveats: About two months after transplant, alpha-beta T cells reportedly came from several hundred expanded graft clones.

Germline CDR1 MGHRA, CDR2 YSYEKL. Trimming at V came to 5 bases and at J to 1 base, leaving 14 bases not matched to a gene. This CDR3 region has 20 residues. This chain uses TRBV4-1 with TRBJ2-1; 13 bases are a match to TRBD2. The sample consisted of PBMCs, mostly from graft donor cells, taken 360 days after TCRalphabeta/CD19-depleted stem cell transplant. This TCR derives from a male patient aged 10 to 17 who had a stem cell transplant for acute lymphoblastic leukemia, so the T cells may come from the graft donor. CDR3 DNA: TGCGCCAGCAGCGGAGAGCGGACTAGCGGGAGAAGATGGTCCTACAATGAGCAGTTCTTC. It yields the protein CASSGERTSGRRWSYNEQFF.